Following are 8 T cell receptor beta chains from one sample sequenced in a study of blood T cell repertoires in COVID-19. Assay: immunoSEQ multiplex PCR; the TCRdb copy retains only in-frame clones and omits some. The sample includes 63,000 or so clones, 80% to 85% seen only once; the top ten take about 41%. The sequenced material came from peripheral blood. The receptors shown here come from a human donor in a cohort sampled during active COVID-19.

This chain connects TRBV5-1 to TRBJ1-1; tentative D call: TRBD1 (5 bases). V was shortened by 2 bases and J by 1 base, with 12 bases between the two germline ends. This CDR3 is 15 amino acids long. Germline V gene sequence: CDR1 SGHRS, CDR2 YFSETQ. The CDR3, as DNA: TGCGCCAGCAGCTTAGATGCAGGGCCGAACACTGAAGCTTTCTTT. Translated, it gives CASSLDAGPNTEAFF.

Only one count was recorded for this clone. The chain has TRBV19 and TRBJ1-1; perhaps TRBD1 as D (5 bases). This CDR3 region has 17 residues. Germline CDR1 and CDR2: LNHDA and SQIVND (reference sequence). V was pared by 6 bases and J by 5 bases, with 25 bases between. CDR3 in DNA: TGTGCCAGTAGCCCCGGGCAGGGAAAACCAATATGGACTGAAGCTTTCTTT. Encoded protein: CASSPGQGKPIWTEAFF.

The chain has TRBV7-2 and TRBJ2-7; D is undetermined. Per germline, CDR1 SGHTA and CDR2 FQGNSA. V dropped 2 bases and J dropped 3 bases, with 5 bases sitting between them. The CDR3 sequence is 12 residues long. The CDR3 is CASSLSNYEQYF. CDR3 coding DNA: TGTGCCAGCAGCTTATCCAACTACGAGCAGTACTTC.

This clone has just one count. This chain uses TRBV18 with TRBJ1-5; D perhaps matches TRBD1 (5 bases). Trimming pared 5 bases from V and 11 bases from J, leaving 22 bases between. Germline V gene sequence: CDR1 KGHSH, CDR2 LQKENI. The CDR3 covers 15 residues. The CDR3 DNA reads TGTGCCAGCTCATCGACTCGACAGCCGGGTTTATCCCAGCATTTT. This codes for CASSSTRQPGLSQHF.

This sequence joins TRBV7-2 and TRBJ1-5; 7 nucleotides match TRBD1. J was trimmed by 2 bases and V by 7 bases; bases with no gene match: 5. The germline gives CDR1 SGHTA, CDR2 FQGNSA. This CDR3 comprises 14 residues. The CDR3 sequence: CASTLTGGNQPQHF. The DNA of the CDR3 is TGTGCCAGCACCCTAACAGGGGGCAATCAGCCCCAGCATTTT.

This clone was recorded once. The rearrangement uses TRBV20-1 and TRBJ1-2, with 9 positions matching TRBD1. The CDR3 totals 15 residues. CDR1 and CDR2 (germline): DFQATT, SNEGSKA (reference sequence). J gave up 4 bases and V 3 bases, and 9 bases lay outside the gene matches. CDR3 in DNA: TGCAGTGCTAGTGCTGGGACAGGGCCAAGCTATGGCTACACCTTC. Translating it yields CSASAGTGPSYGYTF.

This rearrangement joins TRBV28 to TRBJ1-1; D remains ambiguous. CDR1 is MDHEN and CDR2 is SYDVKM in the germline V gene. Deletions cut 2 bases from V and 0 bases from J, with 7 bases between. This CDR3 has 14 residues. CDR3 bases: TGTGCCAGCAGTTTAAACCAGATGAACACTGAAGCTTTCTTT. It is translated as CASSLNQMNTEAFF.

The chain has TRBV14 and TRBJ2-3; the D gene is possibly TRBD2 (5 bases). This CDR3 contains 17 residues. V was clipped by 0 bases and J by 6 bases, with 19 bases between them. Germline V gene sequence: CDR1 SGHDN, CDR2 FVKESK. CDR3 region: CASSQDFPGVVPDTQYF. In nucleotides, the CDR3 is TGTGCCAGCAGCCAAGATTTCCCCGGGGTGGTGCCGGATACGCAGTATTTT. Looking up the rest from reference TRBV14 and TRBJ2-3 gives the full variable domain: EAGVTQFPSHSVIEKGQTVTLRCDPISGHDNLYWYRRVMGKEIKFLLHFVKESKQDESGMPNNRFLAERTGGTYSTLKVQPAELEDSGVYFCASSQDFPGVVPDTQYFGPGTRLTVL.